This T cell receptor beta chain was observed in a study of cytomegalovirus exposure and HLA in healthy donors. Regarding the study as a whole: Per published accounts, TCR beta sequences correctly predicted the HLA-A and HLA-B alleles of most subjects. It was only CMV serostatus that was available as immune exposure information. There were 164 TCR beta chains listed as cytomegalovirus-associated.

Germline CDR1 and CDR2: MDHEN and SYDVKM. This CDR3 contains 15 residues. With 7 bases clipped from V and 1 base from J, the junction kept 4 bases outside the gene matches. The PCR contained 60 Vbeta and 13 Jbeta primers. Here immunoSEQ multiplex PCR was the method, and the copy in TCRdb shows in-frame clones only, minus some. This table holds 75,000 to 90,000 clones, 65% to 85% found once. Comment on this clone: The antigen is unknown.

The clonotype was recovered from a man aged 45 to 65 in good health and CMV-seronegative. J is TRBJ2-5 and V is TRBV28, with TRBD2 identical over 12 bases. The material sequenced was PBMCs. The DNA of the CDR3 is TGTGCCAGCAAATCTAGCGGGGGGGCCCAAGAGACCCAGTACTTC. Amino acids: CASKSSGGAQETQYF.